The 8 T cell receptor beta chains below all came from one sample that was sequenced in a study of identical twins. From the 5' RACE reads, TCRdb called clonotypes with MiXCR, one entry per CDR3 protein. The table has approximately 600,000 distinct CDR3 sequences, 7.1% seen once. These records were also assigned to another study, of yellow fever vaccine responses in identical twins.

Specimen: PBMCs. The origin of the receptors is a woman in her late teens or twenties in good health.

This clonotype was counted between two and nine times. This chain's CDR3 is CSALDQRGIQETQYF. Here the CDR3 DNA reads TGCAGTGCTCTTGATCAGCGGGGGATCCAAGAGACCCAGTACTTC. The chain carries TRBV20-1 and TRBJ2-5, with 8 bases aligning to TRBD2. From germline, CDR1 is DFQATT and CDR2 SNEGSKA (reference sequence). Germline trimming cut 5 bases from V and 1 base from J; bases unmatched to any gene: 9. There are 15 residues in the CDR3.

V and J are TRBV15 and TRBJ2-1; no definite D call. CDR1 and CDR2 from the germline V gene are LNHNV and YYDKDF (reference sequence). With 8 bases removed from V and 0 bases from J, the gap between germline ends came to 11 bases. The CDR3 is 14 amino acids. The CDR3 coding sequence is TGTGCCACCCAGTCGTCGGGCTCCTACAATGAGCAGTTCTTC. Translating it yields CATQSSGSYNEQFF.

This clonotype turned up a few times. This chain's CDR3 is CASSRRETGEYEQYF. CDR3 coding DNA: TGTGCCAGCAGCCGGCGCGAGACAGGGGAGTACGAGCAGTACTTC. This chain connects TRBV6-1 to TRBJ2-7; 8 bases align to TRBD1. V shed 6 bases and J 4 bases; nucleotides not matched to a gene: 11. The CDR3 is made up of 15 amino acids. Germline-derived CDR1 and CDR2 are MNHNS and SASEGT.

This clonotype was seen only once. This chain connects TRBV3-1 to TRBJ2-3; TRBD2 is a possible D gene (5 bases). The CDR3 covers 15 residues. Germline assignment: CDR1 LGHDT and CDR2 YNNKEL (reference sequence). V was clipped by 0 bases and J by 7 bases, with 14 bases between them. Here the CDR3 reads CASSQENRGRNTQYF. The CDR3 DNA follows: TGTGCCAGCAGCCAAGAGAACAGAGGGCGAAATACGCAGTATTTT.

The genes are TRBV10-3 and TRBJ2-5, with 7 bases identical to TRBD1. The germline CDR1 and CDR2 sequences are ENHRY and SYGVKD. CDR3 length: 15 amino acids. V shed 3 bases, J shed 1 base, and the junction held 5 bases outside the gene matches. The CDR3 region is CAISERDRTQETQYF. The CDR3, as DNA: TGTGCCATCAGTGAAAGGGACAGAACCCAAGAGACCCAGTACTTC.

This chain connects TRBV4-2 to TRBJ2-2, with 8 positions matching TRBD1. The CDR3 has 15 amino acids. The ends lost 5 bases at V and 1 base at J; junction bases unmatched: 3. Germline V gene sequence: CDR1 LGHNA, CDR2 YNFKEQ. CDR3 in amino acids: CASSDGTGNTGELFF. CDR3 sequence (DNA): TGTGCCAGCAGCGACGGGACAGGGAACACCGGGGAGCTGTTTTTT.

This clonotype was observed many times. This chain joins TRBV24-1 and TRBJ2-2, with D tentatively TRBD2 (6 bases). The germline CDR1 and CDR2 sequences are KGHDR and SFDVKD. Trimming pared 7 bases from V and 2 bases from J, leaving 13 bases between. The CDR3 covers 15 residues. CDR3 DNA: TGTGCCACCAGGATGGGAGGTCAAAACACCGGGGAGCTGTTTTTT. Its protein is CATRMGGQNTGELFF.

CDR3 loop: CSHTGLAGPTDTQYF. In DNA form, the CDR3 reads TGCAGCCACACGGGACTAGCGGGACCCACAGATACGCAGTATTTT. This chain joins TRBV29-1 and TRBJ2-3, with TRBD2 matching over 13 bases. The V segment lost 8 bases and the J segment 2 bases; nucleotides outside the gene matches: 7. The CDR3 is made up of 15 amino acids. The germline V gene encodes CDR1 SQVTM and CDR2 ANQGSEA.